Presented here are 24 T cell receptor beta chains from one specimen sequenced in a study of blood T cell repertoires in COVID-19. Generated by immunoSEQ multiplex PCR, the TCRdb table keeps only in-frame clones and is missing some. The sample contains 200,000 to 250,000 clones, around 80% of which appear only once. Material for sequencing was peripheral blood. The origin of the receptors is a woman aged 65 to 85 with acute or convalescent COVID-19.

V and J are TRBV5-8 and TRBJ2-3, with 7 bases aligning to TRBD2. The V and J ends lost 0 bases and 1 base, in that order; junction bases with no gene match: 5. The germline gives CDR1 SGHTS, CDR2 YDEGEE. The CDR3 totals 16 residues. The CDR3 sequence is CASSLGAGRGTDTQYF. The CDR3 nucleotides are TGTGCCAGCAGCTTGGGAGCGGGGAGGGGCACAGATACGCAGTATTTT.

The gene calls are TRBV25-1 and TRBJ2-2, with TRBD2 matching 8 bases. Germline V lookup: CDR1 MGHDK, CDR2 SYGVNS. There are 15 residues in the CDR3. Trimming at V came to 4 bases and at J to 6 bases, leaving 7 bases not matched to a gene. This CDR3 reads CASSVQPRGAGELFF. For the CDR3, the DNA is TGTGCCAGCAGTGTCCAGCCGCGGGGGGCCGGGGAGCTGTTTTTT. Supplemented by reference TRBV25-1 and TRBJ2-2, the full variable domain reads EADIYQTPRYLVIGTGKKITLECSQTMGHDKMYWYQQDPGMELHLIHYSYGVNSTEKGDLSSESTVSRIRTEHFPLTLESARPSHTSQYLCASSVQPRGAGELFFGEGSRLTVL.

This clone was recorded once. CDR3: CASSFPGSSYTIYF. CDR3 DNA sequence: TGTGCCAGCAGCTTTCCGGGAAGCAGTTACACCATATATTTT. The chain has TRBV11-2 and TRBJ1-3; D is uncertain. The CDR3 consists of 14 residues. Germline V gene sequence: CDR1 SGHAT, CDR2 FQNNGV. V lost 3 bases to trimming and J lost 8 bases, with 14 bases between them.

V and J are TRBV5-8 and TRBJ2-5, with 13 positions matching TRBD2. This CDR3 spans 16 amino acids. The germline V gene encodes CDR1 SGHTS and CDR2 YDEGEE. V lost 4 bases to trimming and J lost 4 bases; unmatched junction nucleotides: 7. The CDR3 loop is CASSRLAGGVRETQYF. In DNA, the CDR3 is TGTGCCAGCAGCCGACTAGCGGGGGGTGTTCGAGAGACCCAGTACTTC.

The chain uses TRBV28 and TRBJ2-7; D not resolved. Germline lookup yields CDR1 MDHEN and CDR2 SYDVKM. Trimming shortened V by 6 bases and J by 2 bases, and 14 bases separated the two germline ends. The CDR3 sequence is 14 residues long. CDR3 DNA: TGTGCCAGCAGGTCGCTAGGCAGAACCTACGAGCAGTACTTC. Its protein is CASRSLGRTYEQYF.

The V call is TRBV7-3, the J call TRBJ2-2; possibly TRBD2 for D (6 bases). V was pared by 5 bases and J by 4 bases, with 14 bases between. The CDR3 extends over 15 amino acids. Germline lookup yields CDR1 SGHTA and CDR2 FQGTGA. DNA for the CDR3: TGTGCCAGCAGCCAACAGATGGGGGGCACCGGGGAGCTGTTTTTT. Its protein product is CASSQQMGGTGELFF.

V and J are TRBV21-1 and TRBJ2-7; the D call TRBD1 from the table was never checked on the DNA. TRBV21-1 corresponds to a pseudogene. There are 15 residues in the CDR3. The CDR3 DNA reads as TGTGCCAGCAGCAAACACCCCCCCAGCTCCTACGAGCAGTACGTC. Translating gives CASSKHPPSSYEQYV.

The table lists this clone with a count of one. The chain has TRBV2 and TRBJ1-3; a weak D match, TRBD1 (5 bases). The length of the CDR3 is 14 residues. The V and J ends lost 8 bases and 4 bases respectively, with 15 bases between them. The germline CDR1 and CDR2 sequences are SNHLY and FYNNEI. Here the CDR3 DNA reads TGTGCCAGCTTTAAGGATTCAGGGGGAAACACCATATATTTT. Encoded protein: CASFKDSGGNTIYF.

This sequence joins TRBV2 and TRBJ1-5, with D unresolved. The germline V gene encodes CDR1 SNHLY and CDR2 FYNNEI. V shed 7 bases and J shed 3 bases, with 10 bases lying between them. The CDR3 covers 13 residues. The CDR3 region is CASIGDFNQPQHF. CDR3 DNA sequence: TGTGCCAGCATCGGGGATTTCAATCAGCCCCAGCATTTT.

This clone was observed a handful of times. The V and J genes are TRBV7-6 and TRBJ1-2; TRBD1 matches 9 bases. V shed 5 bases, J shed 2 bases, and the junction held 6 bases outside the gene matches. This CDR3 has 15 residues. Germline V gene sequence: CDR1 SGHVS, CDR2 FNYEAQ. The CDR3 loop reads CASSAGQGDNYGYTF. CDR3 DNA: TGTGCCAGCAGCGCGGGACAGGGCGACAACTATGGCTACACCTTC.

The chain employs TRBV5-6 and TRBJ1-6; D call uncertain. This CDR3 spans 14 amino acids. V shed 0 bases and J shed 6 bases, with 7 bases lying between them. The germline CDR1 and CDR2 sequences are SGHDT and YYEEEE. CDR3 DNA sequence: TGTGCCAGCAGCTTGGGGGCGGGTAATTCACCCCTCCACTTT. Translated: CASSLGAGNSPLHF.

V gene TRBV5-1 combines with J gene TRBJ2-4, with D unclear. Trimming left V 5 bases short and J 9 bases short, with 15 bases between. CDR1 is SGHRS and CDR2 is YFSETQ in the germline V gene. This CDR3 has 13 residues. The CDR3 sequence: CASRFDSGGIQYF. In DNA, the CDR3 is TGCGCCAGCAGATTCGATTCGGGTGGCATTCAGTACTTC. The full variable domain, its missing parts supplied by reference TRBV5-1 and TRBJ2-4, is KAGVTQTPRYLIKTRGQQVTLSCSPISGHRSVSWYQQTPGQGLQFLFEYFSETQRNKGNFPGRFSGRQFSNSRSEMNVSTLELGDSALYLCASRFDSGGIQYFGAGTRLSVL.

DNA for the CDR3: TGTGCCACCAGTGACTCAGGGGGGAACTATGGCTACACCTTC. Protein sequence: CATSDSGGNYGYTF. The gene calls are TRBV24-1 and TRBJ1-2; 7 positions match TRBD1. This CDR3 comprises 14 residues. V was clipped by 4 bases and J by 2 bases; unmatched bases: 3. Germline V gene sequence: CDR1 KGHDR, CDR2 SFDVKD.

The CDR3 sequence: CASSLALRGTDTQYF. In DNA, the CDR3 is TGCGCCAGCAGCTTGGCCCTGCGGGGCACAGATACGCAGTATTTT. The V call is TRBV5-1, the J call TRBJ2-3, with D tentatively TRBD2 (5 bases). Trimming stripped 0 bases from V and 1 base from J, with 9 bases between. The CDR3 has 15 residues. Germline CDR1 SGHRS, CDR2 YFSETQ.

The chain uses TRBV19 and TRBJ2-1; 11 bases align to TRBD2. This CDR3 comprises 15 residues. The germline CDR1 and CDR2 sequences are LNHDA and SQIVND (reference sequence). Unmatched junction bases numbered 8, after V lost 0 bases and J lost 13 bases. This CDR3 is CASSIDSGTSGNQFF. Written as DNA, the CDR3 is TGTGCCAGTAGTATAGACTCCGGGACTAGCGGTAACCAGTTCTTC.

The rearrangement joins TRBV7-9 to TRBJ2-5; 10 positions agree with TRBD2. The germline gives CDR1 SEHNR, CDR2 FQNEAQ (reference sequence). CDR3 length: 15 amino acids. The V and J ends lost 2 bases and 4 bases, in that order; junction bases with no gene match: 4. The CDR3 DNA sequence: TGTGCCAGCAGCTTATCACTAGCGGGGTTAGAGACCCAGTACTTC. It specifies CASSLSLAGLETQYF.

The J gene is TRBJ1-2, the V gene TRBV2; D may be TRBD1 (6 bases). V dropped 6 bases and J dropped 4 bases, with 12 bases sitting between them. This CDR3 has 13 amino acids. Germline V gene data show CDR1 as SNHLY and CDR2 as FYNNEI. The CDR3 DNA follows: TGTGCCAGCAGCATCACAGGGTCCTATGGCTACACCTTC. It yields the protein CASSITGSYGYTF.

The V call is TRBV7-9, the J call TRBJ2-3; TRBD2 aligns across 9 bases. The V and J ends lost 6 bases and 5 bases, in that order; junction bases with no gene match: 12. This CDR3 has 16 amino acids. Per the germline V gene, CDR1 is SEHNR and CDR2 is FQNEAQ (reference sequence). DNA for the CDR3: TGTGCCAGCAGACCCCAGTTGGCGGGGGGGCTAGATACGCAGTATTTT. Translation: CASRPQLAGGLDTQYF.

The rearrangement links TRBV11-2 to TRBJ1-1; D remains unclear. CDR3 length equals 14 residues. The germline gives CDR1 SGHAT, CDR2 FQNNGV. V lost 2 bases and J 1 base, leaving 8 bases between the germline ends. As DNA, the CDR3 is TGTGCCAGCAGCTTAAGCCCAACGAACACTGAAGCTTTCTTT. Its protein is CASSLSPTNTEAFF.

CDR3 amino acids: CASRSFWRGLYEQYF. The CDR3 DNA is TGCGCCAGCAGGTCTTTTTGGAGGGGGCTCTACGAGCAGTACTTC. The chain uses TRBV10-1 and TRBJ2-7; weak D call: TRBD1 (7 bases). Per the germline V gene, CDR1 is WNHNN and CDR2 is SYGVQD (reference sequence). The CDR3 has 15 residues. Trimming took 6 bases from V and 3 from J, leaving 18 bases between them.

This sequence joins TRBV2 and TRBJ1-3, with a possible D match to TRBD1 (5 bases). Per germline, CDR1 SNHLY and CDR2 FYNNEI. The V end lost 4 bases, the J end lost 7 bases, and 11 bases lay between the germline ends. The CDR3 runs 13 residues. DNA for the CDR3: TGTGCCAGCAGTGGGGGGGTCCGGAACACCATATATTTT. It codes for CASSGGVRNTIYF.

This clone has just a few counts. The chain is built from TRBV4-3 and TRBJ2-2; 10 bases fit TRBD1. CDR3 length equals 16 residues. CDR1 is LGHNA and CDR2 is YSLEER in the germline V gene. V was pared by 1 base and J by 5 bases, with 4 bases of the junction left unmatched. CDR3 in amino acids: CASSQGRTGGTGELFF. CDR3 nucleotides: TGCGCCAGCAGCCAAGGACGGACAGGGGGGACCGGGGAGCTGTTTTTT.

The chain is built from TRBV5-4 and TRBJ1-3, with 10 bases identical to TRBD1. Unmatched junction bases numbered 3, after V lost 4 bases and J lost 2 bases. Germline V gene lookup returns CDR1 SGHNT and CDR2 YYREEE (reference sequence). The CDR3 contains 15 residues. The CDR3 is CASSPDRGTGNTIYF. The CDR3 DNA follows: TGTGCCAGCAGCCCGGACAGGGGGACTGGAAACACCATATATTTT.

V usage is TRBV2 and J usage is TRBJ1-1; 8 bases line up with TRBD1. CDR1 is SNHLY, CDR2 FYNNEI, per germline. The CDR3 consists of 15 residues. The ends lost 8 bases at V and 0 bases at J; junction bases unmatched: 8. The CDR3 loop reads CASETGAAMNTEAFF. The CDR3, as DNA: TGTGCCAGCGAGACAGGGGCCGCCATGAACACTGAAGCTTTCTTT.